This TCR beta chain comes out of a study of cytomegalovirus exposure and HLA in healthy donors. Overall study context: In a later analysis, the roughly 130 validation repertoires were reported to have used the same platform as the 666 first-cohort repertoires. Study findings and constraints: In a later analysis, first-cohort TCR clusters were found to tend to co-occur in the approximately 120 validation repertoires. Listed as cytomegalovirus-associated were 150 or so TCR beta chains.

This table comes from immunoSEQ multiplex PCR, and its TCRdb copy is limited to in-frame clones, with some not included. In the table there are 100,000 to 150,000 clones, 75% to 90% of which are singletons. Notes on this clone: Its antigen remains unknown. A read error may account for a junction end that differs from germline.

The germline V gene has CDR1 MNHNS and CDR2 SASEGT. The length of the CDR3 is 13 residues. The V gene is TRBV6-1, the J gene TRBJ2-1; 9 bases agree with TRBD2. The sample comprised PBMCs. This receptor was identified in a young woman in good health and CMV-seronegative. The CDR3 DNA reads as TGTGCCAGCGCGAGGGTGGTAGCGGGGGCCCGGATCTTC. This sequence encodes CASARVVAGARIF.